This entry is about one T cell receptor beta chain. The record originates from a study of blood T cell repertoires in COVID-19. Donors were grouped by their self-reported clinical history. The repertoire was sequenced with immunoSEQ multiplex PCR; TCRdb's copy has only in-frame clones and lacks some. The sample lists hundreds of thousands of clones, 90% occurring once. Looked up from germline, CDR1 is LGHNA and CDR2 is YSLEER. This CDR3 has 16 residues. Germline trimming cut 4 bases from V and 1 base from J; bases unmatched to any gene: 8. The clonotype comes from a woman aged 18-29 years with acute COVID-19. This chain joins TRBV4-3 and TRBJ1-2; 8 bases fit TRBD1. Sequenced sample: PBMCs or T cells enriched from blood (not recorded which). The CDR3 spells CASSPRTGYLNYGYTF. Written as DNA, the CDR3 is TGCGCCAGCAGCCCAAGGACAGGGTATCTTAACTATGGCTACACCTTC.